This entry is about one T cell receptor (beta chain). The antigen is unknown. This CDR3 spans 18 amino acids. Germline CDR1 is SGHAT and CDR2 is FQNNGV. With V trimmed by 5 bases and J by 4 bases, 15 bases remained unmatched. Clones were sequenced by immunoSEQ multiplex PCR, and TCRdb holds only the in-frame ones, with some missing. The table includes tens of thousands of clones, around 75% detected once. This entry comes from a study of vaccination effects on CD4 cells after COVID-19. Study as a whole: Of the BNT162b2 and mRNA-1273 vaccines, participants received two doses of one or the other. Study-wide points: Late after vaccination, infection- and vaccine-induced clones showed marked clonal contraction.

Under the ViraFEST assay, PBMC were stimulated with viral peptide pools so that antigen-specific CD4+ T cells expanded. Sequencing was performed afterwards. Investigators separated out CD4+ T cells once approximately 10 days of culture had passed. Among the vaccine recipients, none had a prior SARS-CoV-2 infection, and nucleocapsid antibodies were negative. Half the medium was replaced with IL-2 medium on days 3 and 7. The clonotype comes from a human donor who received a COVID-19 vaccine. This chain uses TRBV11-2 with TRBJ2-1; 9 bases are a match to TRBD2. Sequencing was performed on CD4+ T cells from PBMCs cultured with HCoV-NL63 spike peptides, taken before COVID-19 vaccination. This CDR3 reads CASSQLRGGAMGYNEQFF. CDR3 DNA sequence: TGTGCCAGCAGCCAGCTGCGGGGGGGGGCCATGGGGTACAATGAGCAGTTCTTC.